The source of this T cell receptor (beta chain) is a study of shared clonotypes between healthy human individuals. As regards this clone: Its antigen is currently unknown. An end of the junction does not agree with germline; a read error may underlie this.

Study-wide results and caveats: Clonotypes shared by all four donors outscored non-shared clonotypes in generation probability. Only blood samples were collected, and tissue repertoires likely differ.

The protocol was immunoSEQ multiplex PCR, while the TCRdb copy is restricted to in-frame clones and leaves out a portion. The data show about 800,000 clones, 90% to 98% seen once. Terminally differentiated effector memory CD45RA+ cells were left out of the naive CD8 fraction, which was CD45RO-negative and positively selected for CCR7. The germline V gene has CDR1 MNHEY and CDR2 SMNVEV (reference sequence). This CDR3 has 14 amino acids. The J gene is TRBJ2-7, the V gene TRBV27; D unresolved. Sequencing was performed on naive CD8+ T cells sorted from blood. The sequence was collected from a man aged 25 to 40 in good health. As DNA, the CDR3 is TGTGCCAGCAGTCTATCGGGCCCCTGGCACGAGCAGTACTTC. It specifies CASSLSGPWHEQYF.